This T cell receptor beta chain was sequenced for a study of T cells after yellow fever vaccination. Whole-study findings and limits: Only a minor proportion of clonotypes was detected across both CD4 and CD8 compartments.

Comments on this clonotype: Its antigen is unidentified.

TCRdb reprocessed the 5' RACE reads with MiXCR, giving one entry per CDR3 protein. The data contain fewer than 350,000 distinct CDR3 sequences, over 8% of them singletons. The source of this sequence is a man aged 18-30 years who received the YFV17D yellow fever vaccine. The material was PBMCs, obtained on the day of the first yellow fever vaccination.

The chain's CDR3 is CASSRTRYNEQYF. CDR3 sequence (DNA): TGTGCCAGCAGTCGGACTAGGTATAACGAGCAGTACTTC. This chain connects TRBV7-8 to TRBJ2-7; TRBD2 matches 7 bases. The CDR3 consists of 13 residues. Germline V gene lookup returns CDR1 SGHVS and CDR2 FQNEAQ. The ends lost 6 bases at V and 5 bases at J; junction bases unmatched: 7.